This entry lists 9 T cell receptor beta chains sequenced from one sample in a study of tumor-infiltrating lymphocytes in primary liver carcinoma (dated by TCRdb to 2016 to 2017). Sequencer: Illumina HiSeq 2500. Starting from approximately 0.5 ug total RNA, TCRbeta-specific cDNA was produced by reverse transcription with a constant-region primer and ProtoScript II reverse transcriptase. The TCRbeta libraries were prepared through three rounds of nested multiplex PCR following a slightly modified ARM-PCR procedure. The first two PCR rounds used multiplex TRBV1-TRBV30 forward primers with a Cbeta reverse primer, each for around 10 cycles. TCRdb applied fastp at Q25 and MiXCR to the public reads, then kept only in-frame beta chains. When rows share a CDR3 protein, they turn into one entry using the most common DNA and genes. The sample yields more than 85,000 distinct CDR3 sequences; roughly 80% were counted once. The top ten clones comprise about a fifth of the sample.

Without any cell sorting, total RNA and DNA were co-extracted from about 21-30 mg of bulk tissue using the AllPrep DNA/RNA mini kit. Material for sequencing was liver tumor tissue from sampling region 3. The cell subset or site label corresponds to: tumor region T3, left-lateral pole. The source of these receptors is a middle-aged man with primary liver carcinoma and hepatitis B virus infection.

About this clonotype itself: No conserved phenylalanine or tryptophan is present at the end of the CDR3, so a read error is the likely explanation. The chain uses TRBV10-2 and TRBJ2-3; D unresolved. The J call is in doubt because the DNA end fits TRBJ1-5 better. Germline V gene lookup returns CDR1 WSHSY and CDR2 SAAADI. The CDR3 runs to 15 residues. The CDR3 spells CASSESKAGVDTQHS. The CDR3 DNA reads TGCGCCAGCAGTGAGTCAAAAGCGGGAGTGGATACGCAGCATTCT.

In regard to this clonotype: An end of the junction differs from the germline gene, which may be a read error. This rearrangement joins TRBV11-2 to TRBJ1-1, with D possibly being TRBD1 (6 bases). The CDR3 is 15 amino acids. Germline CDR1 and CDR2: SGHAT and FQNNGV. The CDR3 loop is CASSFGQTLNTETIF. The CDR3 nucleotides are TGTGCTAGCAGCTTTGGACAGACATTAAACACTGAAACTATCTTT.

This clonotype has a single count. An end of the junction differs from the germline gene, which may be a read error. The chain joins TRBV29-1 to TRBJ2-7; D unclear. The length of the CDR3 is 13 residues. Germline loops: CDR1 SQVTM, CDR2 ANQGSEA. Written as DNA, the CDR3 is TGCAGCGTTGTTGGCACCCCCACCTACGAGCAGTGCTTC. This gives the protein CSVVGTPTYEQCF.

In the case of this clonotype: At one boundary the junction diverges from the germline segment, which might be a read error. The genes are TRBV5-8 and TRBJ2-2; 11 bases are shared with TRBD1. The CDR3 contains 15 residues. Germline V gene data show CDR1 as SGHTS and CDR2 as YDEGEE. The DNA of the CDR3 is TGTGTCAGCAGCGAGGACAGGGGGCAAACTGGGGAGCTGTTTTTT. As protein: CVSSEDRGQTGELFF. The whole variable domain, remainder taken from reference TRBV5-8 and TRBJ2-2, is EAGVTQSPTHLIKTRGQQATLRCSPISGHTSVYWYQQALGLGLQFLLWYDEGEERNRGNFPPRFSGRQFPNYSSELNVNALELEDSALYLCVSSEDRGQTGELFFGEGSRLTVL.

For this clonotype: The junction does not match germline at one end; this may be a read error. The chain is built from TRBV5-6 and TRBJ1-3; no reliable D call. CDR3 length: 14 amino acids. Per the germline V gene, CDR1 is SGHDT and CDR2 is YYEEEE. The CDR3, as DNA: TGTGCCAGCAGCCCGGGCAGCTCTGGAGACACCATATATTTT. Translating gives CASSPGSSGDTIYF.

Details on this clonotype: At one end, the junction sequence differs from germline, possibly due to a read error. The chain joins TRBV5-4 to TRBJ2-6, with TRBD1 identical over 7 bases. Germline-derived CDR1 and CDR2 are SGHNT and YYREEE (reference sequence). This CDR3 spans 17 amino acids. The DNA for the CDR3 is TGTGCCAGCAAAGGAGGACAGGCCGTTTCTGGGACCAACGTCCTGACTTTC. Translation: CASKGGQAVSGTNVLTF. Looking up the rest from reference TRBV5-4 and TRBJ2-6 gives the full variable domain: ETGVTQSPTHLIKTRGQQVTLRCSSQSGHNTVSWYQQALGQGPQFIFQYYREEENGRGNFPPRFSGLQFPNYSSELNVNALELDDSALYLCASKGGQAVSGTNVLTFGAGSRLTVL.

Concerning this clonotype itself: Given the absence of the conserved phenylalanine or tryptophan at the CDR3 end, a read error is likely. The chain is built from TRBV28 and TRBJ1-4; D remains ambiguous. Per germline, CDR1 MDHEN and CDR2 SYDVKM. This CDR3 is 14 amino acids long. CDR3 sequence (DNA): TGTGCCGGCAGTTTACCCGTGGTAAACGAAAAACTGTTTGTT. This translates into CAGSLPVVNEKLFV.

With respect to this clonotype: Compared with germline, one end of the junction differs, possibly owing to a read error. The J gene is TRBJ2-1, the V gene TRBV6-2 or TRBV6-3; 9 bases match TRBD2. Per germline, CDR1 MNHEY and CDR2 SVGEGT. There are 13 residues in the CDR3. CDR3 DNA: TGTGCCAGCAGACCGGGACTAGCCGGGAGGCACTACTTC. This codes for CASRPGLAGRHYF.

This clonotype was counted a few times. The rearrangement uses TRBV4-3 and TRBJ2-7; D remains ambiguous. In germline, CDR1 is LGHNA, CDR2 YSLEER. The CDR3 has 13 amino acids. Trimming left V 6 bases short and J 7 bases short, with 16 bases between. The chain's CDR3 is CASSPCLLEEQYF. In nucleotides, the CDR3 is TGCGCCAGCAGTCCGTGCCTTCTCGAGGAGCAGTACTTC.